The 9 T cell receptor beta chains given below trace back to one sample, sequenced in a study of cytomegalovirus exposure and HLA in healthy donors. TCRdb keeps only in-frame clones here, not all; method: immunoSEQ multiplex PCR. The data show approximately 160,000 clones, approximately 87% seen once. Sequencing input: PBMCs. These receptors came from a young woman in good health and CMV-seronegative.

V and J are TRBV5-1 and TRBJ1-1; TRBD1 agrees at 12 bases. The CDR3 is made up of 20 amino acids. The J segment lost 0 bases and the V segment lost 4 bases, leaving 16 bases of the junction unmatched. The germline V gene encodes CDR1 SGHRS and CDR2 YFSETQ. The CDR3 sequence: CASSPGTGGDGPRMNTEAFF. The DNA for the CDR3 is TGCGCCAGCAGCCCCGGGACAGGGGGCGACGGACCTAGAATGAACACTGAAGCTTTCTTT.

This chain connects TRBV5-1 to TRBJ2-7; D is unresolved. V lost 3 bases, J lost 4 bases, and 8 bases lay in between. The length of the CDR3 is 12 residues. CDR1 SGHRS and CDR2 YFSETQ come from the germline V gene. CDR3 region: CASSSVQYEQYF. CDR3 sequence (DNA): TGCGCCAGCAGCTCGGTACAGTACGAGCAGTACTTC.

This clone was recorded only once. The gene calls are TRBV7-9 and TRBJ1-1, with D possibly matching TRBD1 (6 bases). From germline, CDR1 is SEHNR and CDR2 FQNEAQ (reference sequence). The CDR3 extends over 12 amino acids. Trimming pared 7 bases from V and 1 base from J, leaving 7 bases between. CDR3 amino acids: CASMGQNTEAFF. The CDR3 region has the DNA TGTGCCAGCATGGGACAGAACACTGAAGCTTTCTTT.

The chain carries TRBV7-2 and TRBJ1-4; 8 bases line up with TRBD1. The length of the CDR3 is 15 residues. Germline V lookup: CDR1 SGHTA, CDR2 FQGNSA. Trimming took 1 base from V and 7 from J; bases not matched to a gene: 5. CDR3 coding DNA: TGTGCCAGCAGCTTAGGACAGGGGCTTTTTGAAAAACTGTTTTTT. As protein: CASSLGQGLFEKLFF.

This clone was counted once. The chain is built from TRBV7-9 and TRBJ1-1; a weak D match, TRBD1 (5 bases). With 4 bases removed from V and 0 bases from J, the gap between germline ends came to 9 bases. Looked up from germline, CDR1 is SEHNR and CDR2 is FQNEAQ (reference sequence). The CDR3 extends over 14 amino acids. Written as DNA, the CDR3 is TGTGCCAGCAGCTGGCAGGGTTTGAACACTGAAGCTTTCTTT. Protein: CASSWQGLNTEAFF.

The chain combines TRBV6-1 with TRBJ1-2; 8 bases line up with TRBD1. V was pared by 6 bases and J by 2 bases, with 8 bases of the junction left unmatched. This CDR3 is 15 amino acids long. Germline V lookup: CDR1 MNHNS, CDR2 SASEGT. The CDR3 DNA is TGTGCCAGCAGATTCTTGGACAGGGCCAACTATGGCTACACCTTC. Protein product: CASRFLDRANYGYTF.

This chain uses TRBV9 with TRBJ1-6; 9 nucleotides line up with TRBD1. The CDR3 spans 17 residues. Germline loops: CDR1 SGDLS, CDR2 YYNGEE. The junction had 9 bases not matched to a gene; V was cut back by 3 bases and J by 5 bases. The CDR3 is CASSALGTGMDNSPLHF. Written as DNA, the CDR3 is TGTGCCAGCAGCGCGTTAGGGACAGGGATGGATAATTCACCCCTCCACTTT.

The V gene is TRBV7-8, the J gene TRBJ2-3; D may be TRBD1 (5 bases). Per germline, CDR1 SGHVS and CDR2 FQNEAQ. The ends were cut back, 2 bases at V and 6 bases at J, with 15 bases in the middle. This CDR3 has 15 residues. The CDR3 loop is CASSLQGLDQDTQYF. The CDR3 nucleotides are TGTGCCAGCAGCTTACAGGGATTGGATCAGGATACGCAGTATTTT.

This clone has just one count. CDR3 region: CASSQDGYTEAFF. In nucleotides, the CDR3 is TGTGCCAGCAGCCAAGACGGGTACACTGAAGCTTTCTTT. The chain recombines TRBV4-2 with TRBJ1-1; D ambiguous. This CDR3 comprises 13 residues. CDR1 and CDR2 (germline): LGHNA, YNFKEQ. V was clipped by 0 bases and J by 3 bases, with 5 bases between them.